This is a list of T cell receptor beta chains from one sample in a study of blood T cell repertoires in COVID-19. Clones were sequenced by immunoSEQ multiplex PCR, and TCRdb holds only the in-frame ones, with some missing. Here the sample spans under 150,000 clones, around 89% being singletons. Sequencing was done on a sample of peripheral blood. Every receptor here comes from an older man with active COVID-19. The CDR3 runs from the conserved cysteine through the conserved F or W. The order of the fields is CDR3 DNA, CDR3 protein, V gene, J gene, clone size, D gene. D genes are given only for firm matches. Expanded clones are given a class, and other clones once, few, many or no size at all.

TGCGCCAGCAGCCAAGATCAGGGGCTAGCGGGTAGAGACGGGGAGCTGTTTTTT	CASSQDQGLAGRDGELFF	TRBV4-3	TRBJ2-2	-	TRBD2
TGTGCCAGCAGCCTAACCGTGAACACTGAAGCTTTCTTT	CASSLTVNTEAFF	TRBV6-1	TRBJ1-1	-	-
TGTGCCAGCAGTGATGGGGACAGCCTGCGTAACACCATATATTTT	CASSDGDSLRNTIYF	TRBV6-1	TRBJ1-3	-	TRBD1
TGTGCCAGTTCAGGACAGCAGAATTCACCCCTCCACTTT	CASSGQQNSPLHF	TRBV6-5	TRBJ1-6	-	-
TGTGCCAGCAGTTTAAGGCGGGACCACAATGAGCAGTTCTTC	CASSLRRDHNEQFF	TRBV28	TRBJ2-1	once	-
TGCGCCAGCAGCTTGTCAGGGTCGAACACCGGGGAGCTGTTTTTT	CASSLSGSNTGELFF	TRBV5-1	TRBJ2-2	-	-
TGTGCCAGCAGTGAAAGGACTAGCGGTCCCTACAATGAGCAGTTCTTC	CASSERTSGPYNEQFF	TRBV6-1	TRBJ2-1	-	TRBD2
TGTGCCAGCAGCCTGAGAGGAGGAGTTGTGGGACTAGAGTCTGGGGAGCAGTTCTTC	CASSLRGGVVGLESGEQFF	TRBV9	TRBJ2-1	-	TRBD2
TGTGCCAGCAGCAGGGACAGCTACGGCGGGGAGCTGTTTTTT	CASSRDSYGGELFF	TRBV11-1	TRBJ2-2	once	TRBD1
TGTGCCAGCAGCTGGGGCGATACTAGCGGGAGGGCCGGGGAGCAGTTCTTC	CASSWGDTSGRAGEQFF	TRBV5-5	TRBJ2-1	once	TRBD2
TGTGCCAGCAGTCCCCTACAGGGGGCTCAGCCCCAGCATTTT	CASSPLQGAQPQHF	TRBV28	TRBJ1-5	-	TRBD1
TGCGCCAGCAGCTTTCCGGAGGGATACGAGCAGTACTTC	CASSFPEGYEQYF	TRBV5-1	TRBJ2-7	few	-
TGTGCCAGCGGTAGATCTGTCCGACACTCTGGAAACACCATATATTTT	CASGRSVRHSGNTIYF	TRBV6-7	TRBJ1-3	-	-
TGCGCCAGCAGCCCGACGACAGGGGTGGAAGAAAAACTGTTTTTT	CASSPTTGVEEKLFF	TRBV4-3	TRBJ1-4	-	TRBD1
TGCGCCAGCAGCCAAGTGGGGACTAGCGGGAGGGGGGATACGCAGTATTTT	CASSQVGTSGRGDTQYF	TRBV4-1	TRBJ2-3	once	TRBD2
TGTGCCAGCAGCAAAGGGGGGCATGCAGACAATGAGCAGTTCTTC	CASSKGGHADNEQFF	TRBV21-1	TRBJ2-1	-	-
TGCAGCGCGCTGGACAGGGCCCCGGAGACCCAGTACTTC	CSALDRAPETQYF	TRBV29-1	TRBJ2-5	-	TRBD1
TGTGCCAGCAGCCACTCTAAAGGACAGGGGTCTGTAGCTTTCTTT	CASSHSKGQGSVAFF	TRBV3-1/TRBV3-2	TRBJ1-1	-	TRBD1
TGCAGCGTTCAGGGAACGTGGAATGAGCAGTTCTTC	CSVQGTWNEQFF	TRBV29-1	TRBJ2-1	-	-
TGTGCCAGTAACGGACAGGGGATTCGGAGCAATCAGCCCCAGCATTTT	CASNGQGIRSNQPQHF	TRBV19	TRBJ1-5	-	TRBD1
TGTGCCAGCACCCCGGAGTCGGCGACGAACACCGGGGAGCTGTTTTTT	CASTPESATNTGELFF	TRBV2	TRBJ2-2	-	-
TGTGCCAGCAGTACCCTGGGACAGAGGTCGGGAAACACCATATATTTT	CASSTLGQRSGNTIYF	TRBV28	TRBJ1-3	-	TRBD1
TGTGCCACCAGCAGAGGGGACACTGACTACGAGCAGTACTTC	CATSRGDTDYEQYF	TRBV15	TRBJ2-7	-	-
TGCGCCAGCAGCCGTATGGAGCTCGAGACCCAGTACTTC	CASSRMELETQYF	TRBV4-1	TRBJ2-5	few	-
TGCAGTGCTAGTCGGTCGGGATCGTTCTACGAGCAGTACTTC	CSASRSGSFYEQYF	TRBV20-1	TRBJ2-7	-	-
TGTGCCAGTAGTATGGACAGCGATCAGCCCCAGCATTTT	CASSMDSDQPQHF	TRBV19	TRBJ1-5	-	-
TGTGCCAGCAGCGGGACAGGAGGCACTGAAGCTTTCTTT	CASSGTGGTEAFF	TRBV11-1	TRBJ1-1	-	TRBD1
TGCGCCAGCAGCCAAGAACTGGTAAAGAACACTGAAGCTTTCTTT	CASSQELVKNTEAFF	TRBV4-3	TRBJ1-1	-	-
TGCGCCAGCAGGGAGGGCCAAAACAATGAGCAGTTCTTC	CASREGQNNEQFF	TRBV5-1	TRBJ2-1	-	-
TGCGCCAGCAGTGAGCAGGGGGTTTACTATGGCTACACCTTC	CASSEQGVYYGYTF	TRBV5-1	TRBJ1-2	-	TRBD1
TGCGCCAGCAGCAGGGGACAGGGGGCTCGGGAAAAACTGTTTTTT	CASSRGQGAREKLFF	TRBV5-1	TRBJ1-4	-	TRBD1
TGCGCCAGCAGCTTGTCGGGTCTTGGCTATGGCTACACCTTC	CASSLSGLGYGYTF	TRBV5-1	TRBJ1-2	-	-
TGTGCCAGCAGCCCCATTCGGGGGTCCTACAATGAGCAGTTCTTC	CASSPIRGSYNEQFF	TRBV7-3	TRBJ2-1	-	-
TGTGCCAGCAGCTACGGGACAGGGACGTACGAGCAGTACTTC	CASSYGTGTYEQYF	TRBV5-4	TRBJ2-7	few	TRBD1
TGTGCCTGGAGTCTTAAACTAGGGGGCGGGACCGGGCACAATGAGCAGTTCTTC	CAWSLKLGGGTGHNEQFF	TRBV30	TRBJ2-1	few	-
TGCGCCAGCAGCTTGGGACAGGGGAACTCTGGAAACACCATATATTTT	CASSLGQGNSGNTIYF	TRBV5-1	TRBJ1-3	-	TRBD1
TGTGCCAGCAGTTACGAGGTGAATCAGCCCCAGCATTTT	CASSYEVNQPQHF	TRBV6-2/TRBV6-3	TRBJ1-5	-	-
TGCAGTGCTAGTATCAGTTCCGAGCAGTACTTC	CSASISSEQYF	TRBV20-1	TRBJ2-7	-	-
TGTGCCAGTAGTATCCAAGGACAGGGGGGATACGAGCAGTACTTC	CASSIQGQGGYEQYF	TRBV19	TRBJ2-7	-	TRBD1
TGTGCCAGCAGCCGAGGGCCCGCCTACGAGCAGTACTTC	CASSRGPAYEQYF	TRBV11-3	TRBJ2-7	-	-
TGTGCCAGCAGTGCGACAGGGGTAAATGGCTACACCTTC	CASSATGVNGYTF	TRBV6-6	TRBJ1-2	-	TRBD1
TGTGCCATCAGTGAAGGGCTAGCGGGGAGGAGTGAGCAGTTCTTC	CAISEGLAGRSEQFF	TRBV10-3	TRBJ2-1	-	TRBD2
TGCAGCGTTGCAGGGGCCTCTGGAAACACCATATATTTT	CSVAGASGNTIYF	TRBV29-1	TRBJ1-3	once	-
TGTGCCAGCAGCTACCAACAGGGGCGCCAAGAGACCCAGTACTTC	CASSYQQGRQETQYF	TRBV5-4	TRBJ2-5	-	TRBD1
TGTGCCAGCTCTCGGGCGGGGGGTCGCACAGATACGCAGTATTTT	CASSRAGGRTDTQYF	TRBV3-1/TRBV3-2	TRBJ2-3	-	TRBD2
TGTGCCTGGAGTGTACGTGGGACAGGGAAAGGCTACACCTTC	CAWSVRGTGKGYTF	TRBV30	TRBJ1-2	-	TRBD1
TGTGCCAGCAGCGTAGATGAGTTCTATGGCTACACCTTC	CASSVDEFYGYTF	TRBV9	TRBJ1-2	-	-
TGCGCCAGCAGCCAGGGACAGTCGAATTCACCCCTCCACTTT	CASSQGQSNSPLHF	TRBV5-1	TRBJ1-6	-	TRBD1
TGTGCCAGCAGCCCTCGGGACATTGCCTACGAGCAGTACTTC	CASSPRDIAYEQYF	TRBV11-2	TRBJ2-7	few	-
TGTGCCAGCAGCTTGGAGGTAGCGTCGTGGACAGATACGCAGTATTTT	CASSLEVASWTDTQYF	TRBV5-5	TRBJ2-3	once	-
TGTGCCAGCAGCACGCGGACAGGGACTAATTCACCCCTCCACTTT	CASSTRTGTNSPLHF	TRBV5-5	TRBJ1-6	-	TRBD1
TGTGCCAGCAGTGGTGAGGGGGGGGTCTACGAGCAGTACTTC	CASSGEGGVYEQYF	TRBV2	TRBJ2-7	-	-
TGCGCCAGCAGCTTGACTAGCGGATACAATGAGCAGTTCTTC	CASSLTSGYNEQFF	TRBV5-1	TRBJ2-1	-	TRBD2
TGTGCCAGTAGCCAGGGCTCGAATGGCTACACCTTC	CASSQGSNGYTF	TRBV19	TRBJ1-2	-	-
TGTGCCAGCAGCTACAGGGGGCCAGATACGCAGTATTTT	CASSYRGPDTQYF	TRBV11-2	TRBJ2-3	-	TRBD1
TGTGCCAGCAGTCCCGGTTGGGGCTACACCTTC	CASSPGWGYTF	TRBV28	TRBJ1-2	-	-
TGCGCCAGCAGAAGTGAGAGGGGGAATGAAAAACTGTTTTTT	CASRSERGNEKLFF	TRBV5-1	TRBJ1-4	-	-
TGTGCCAGCAGCCAAGTTAGATCGAGTTTCGGTGAGCAGTTCTTC	CASSQVRSSFGEQFF	TRBV3-1/TRBV3-2	TRBJ2-1	-	-
TGTGCCAGCAGCCGGACTAGCTCCTACAATGAGCAGTTCTTC	CASSRTSSYNEQFF	TRBV2	TRBJ2-1	-	TRBD2